This TCR beta chain was found in a study of T-cell memory formation after mild COVID-19. The wider study: TCR clusters were mostly confined to one donor each. General study points: Whereas later expanders leaned CD4+, clones contracting day 15 to 85 showed a balanced CD4/CD8 makeup.

CDR3 length: 17 residues. V lost 2 bases, J lost 6 bases, and 23 bases lay in between. Germline-derived CDR1 and CDR2 are LGHDT and YNNKEL (reference sequence). This clonotype occurred many times. What it recognizes is unknown. From the 5' RACE reads, TCRdb called clonotypes with MiXCR, one entry per CDR3 protein. Found here are tens of thousands of distinct CDR3 sequences, 25% to 35% of them singletons; the top ten hold approximately 43%. What was sequenced was PBMCs or a T cell subset sorted from them (not recorded which). The sequence derives from a man aged 18 to 30 who had mild COVID-19 (a few samples of this study predate the infection). Cell type and time point are not known. The gene calls are TRBV3-1 and TRBJ2-7; D might be TRBD1 or TRBD2, each matching 5 bases. In nucleotides, the CDR3 is TGTGCCAGCAGCCAACAATCGAATAGTTTTGGTGGGGGCGAGCAGTACTTC. This gives the protein CASSQQSNSFGGGEQYF.